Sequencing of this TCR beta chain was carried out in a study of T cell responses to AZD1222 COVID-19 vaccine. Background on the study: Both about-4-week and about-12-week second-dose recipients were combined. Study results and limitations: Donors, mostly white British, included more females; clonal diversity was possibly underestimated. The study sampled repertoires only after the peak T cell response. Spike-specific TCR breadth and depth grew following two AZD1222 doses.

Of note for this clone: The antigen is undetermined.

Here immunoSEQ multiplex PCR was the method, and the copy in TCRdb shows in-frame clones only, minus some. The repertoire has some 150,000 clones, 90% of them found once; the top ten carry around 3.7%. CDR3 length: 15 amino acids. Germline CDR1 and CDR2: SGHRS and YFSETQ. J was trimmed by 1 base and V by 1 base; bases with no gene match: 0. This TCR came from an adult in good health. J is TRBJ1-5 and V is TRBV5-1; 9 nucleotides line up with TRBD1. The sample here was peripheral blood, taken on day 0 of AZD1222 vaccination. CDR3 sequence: CASSLTGGSNQPQHF. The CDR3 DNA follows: TGCGCCAGCAGCTTGACAGGGGGCAGCAATCAGCCCCAGCATTTT.